This T cell receptor beta chain was captured by sequencing in a study of T cell responses to AZD1222 COVID-19 vaccine. V lost 4 bases to trimming and J lost 2 bases, with 9 bases between them. Germline V gives CDR1 SQVTM, CDR2 ANQGSEA. This CDR3 is built from 12 residues. The assay was immunoSEQ multiplex PCR, and TCRdb's table has in-frame clones only and misses some. The repertoire holds more than 110,000 clones, around nine tenths seen once, with about 5.9% in the top ten. This material consisted of peripheral blood, taken on day 0 of AZD1222 vaccination. This chain uses TRBV29-1 with TRBJ2-7; D is unresolved. This sequence was found in an adult in good health. The CDR3 region has the DNA TGCAGCGTTGTTGCCGGAGCCTACGAGCAGTACTTC. The encoded protein is CSVVAGAYEQYF.